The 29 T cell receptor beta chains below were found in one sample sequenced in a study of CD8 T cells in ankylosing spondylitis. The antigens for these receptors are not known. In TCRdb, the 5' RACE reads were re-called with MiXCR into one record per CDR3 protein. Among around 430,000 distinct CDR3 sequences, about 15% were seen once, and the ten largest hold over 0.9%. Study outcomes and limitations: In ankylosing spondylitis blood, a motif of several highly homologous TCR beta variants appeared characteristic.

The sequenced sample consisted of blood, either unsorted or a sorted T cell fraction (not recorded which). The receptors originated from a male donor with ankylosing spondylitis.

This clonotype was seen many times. The DNA for the CDR3 is TGCGCCAGCAGCTTGGTTGGGGGGGACACCGGGGAGCTGTTTTTT. Amino acids: CASSLVGGDTGELFF. The genes are TRBV5-1 and TRBJ2-2; 7 bases match TRBD2. There are 15 residues in the CDR3. Germline V gene data show CDR1 as SGHRS and CDR2 as YFSETQ. V lost 0 bases to trimming and J lost 3 bases; unmatched junction nucleotides: 2.

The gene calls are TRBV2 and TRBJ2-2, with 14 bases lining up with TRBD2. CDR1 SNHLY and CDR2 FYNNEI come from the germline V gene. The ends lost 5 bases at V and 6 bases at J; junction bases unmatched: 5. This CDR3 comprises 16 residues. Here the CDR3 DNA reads TGTGCCAGCAGTCCTCCGGGACTAGCGGGAGCCGGGGAGCTGTTTTTT. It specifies CASSPPGLAGAGELFF.

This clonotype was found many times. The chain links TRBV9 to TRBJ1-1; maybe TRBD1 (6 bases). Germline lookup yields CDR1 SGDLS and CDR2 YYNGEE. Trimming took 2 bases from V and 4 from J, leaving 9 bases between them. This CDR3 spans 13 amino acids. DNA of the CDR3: TGTGCCAGCAGCGTCAGGGGAGGCACTGAAGCTTTCTTT. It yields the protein CASSVRGGTEAFF.

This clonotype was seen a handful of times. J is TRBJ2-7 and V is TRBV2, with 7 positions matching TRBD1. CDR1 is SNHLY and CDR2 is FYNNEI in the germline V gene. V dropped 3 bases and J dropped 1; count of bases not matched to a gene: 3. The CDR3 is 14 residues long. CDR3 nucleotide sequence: TGTGCCAGCAGTGACACGACAGGGTCCTACGAGCAGTACTTC. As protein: CASSDTTGSYEQYF. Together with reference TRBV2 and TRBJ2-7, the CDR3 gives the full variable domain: EPEVTQTPSHQVTQMGQEVILRCVPISNHLYFYWYRQILGQKVEFLVSFYNNEISEKSEIFDDQFSVERPDGSNFTLKIRSTKLEDSAMYFCASSDTTGSYEQYFGPGTRLTVT.

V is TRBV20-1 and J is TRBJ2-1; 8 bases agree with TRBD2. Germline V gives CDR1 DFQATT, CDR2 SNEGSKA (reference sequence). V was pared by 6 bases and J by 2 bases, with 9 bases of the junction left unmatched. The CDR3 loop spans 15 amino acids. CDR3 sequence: CSAPIAGLPYNEQFF. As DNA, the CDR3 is TGCAGTGCCCCCATAGCGGGGCTTCCCTACAATGAGCAGTTCTTC.

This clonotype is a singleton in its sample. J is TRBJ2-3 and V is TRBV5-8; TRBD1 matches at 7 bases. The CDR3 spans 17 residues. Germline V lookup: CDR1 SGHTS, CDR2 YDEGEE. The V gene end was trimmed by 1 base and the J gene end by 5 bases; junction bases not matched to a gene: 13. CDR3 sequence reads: CASSLTRTGIGVDTQYF. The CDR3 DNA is TGTGCCAGCAGCTTGACCCGGACAGGCATTGGGGTAGATACGCAGTATTTT.

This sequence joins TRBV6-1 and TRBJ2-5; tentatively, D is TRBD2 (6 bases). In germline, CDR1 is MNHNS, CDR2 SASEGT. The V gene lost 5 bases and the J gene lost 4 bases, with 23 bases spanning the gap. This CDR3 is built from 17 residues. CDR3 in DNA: TGTGCCAGCAGTCGAGTGTTCTCGGCAGCCGGGGGAGAGACCCAGTACTTC. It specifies CASSRVFSAAGGETQYF.

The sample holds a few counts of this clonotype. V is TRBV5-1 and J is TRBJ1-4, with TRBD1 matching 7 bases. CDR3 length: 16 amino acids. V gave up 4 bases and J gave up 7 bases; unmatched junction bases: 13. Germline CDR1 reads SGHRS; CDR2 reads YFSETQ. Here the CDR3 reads CASSLWDRRTSEKLFF. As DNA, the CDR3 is TGCGCCAGCAGCCTTTGGGACAGACGAACGAGTGAAAAACTGTTTTTT. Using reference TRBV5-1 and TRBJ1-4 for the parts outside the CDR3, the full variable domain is KAGVTQTPRYLIKTRGQQVTLSCSPISGHRSVSWYQQTPGQGLQFLFEYFSETQRNKGNFPGRFSGRQFSNSRSEMNVSTLELGDSALYLCASSLWDRRTSEKLFFGSGTQLSVL.

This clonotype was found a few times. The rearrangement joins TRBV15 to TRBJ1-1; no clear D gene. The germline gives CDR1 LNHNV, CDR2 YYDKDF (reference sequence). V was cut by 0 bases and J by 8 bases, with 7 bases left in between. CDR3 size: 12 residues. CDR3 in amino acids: CATSRDYLEAFF. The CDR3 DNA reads TGTGCCACCAGCAGAGACTATTTAGAAGCTTTCTTT.

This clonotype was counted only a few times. The CDR3 region is CSVLRDNIQYF. The CDR3 bases are TGCAGCGTTCTCAGGGATAACATTCAGTACTTC. The chain employs TRBV29-1 and TRBJ2-4, with TRBD1 as a possible D gene (5 bases). Germline lookup yields CDR1 SQVTM and CDR2 ANQGSEA. With 5 bases removed from V and 7 bases from J, the gap between germline ends came to 9 bases. The CDR3 extends over 11 amino acids.

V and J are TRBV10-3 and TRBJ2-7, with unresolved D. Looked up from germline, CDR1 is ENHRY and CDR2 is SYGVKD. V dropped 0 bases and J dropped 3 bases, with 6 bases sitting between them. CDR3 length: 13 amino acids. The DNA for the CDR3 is TGTGCCATCAGTGAGTCTTTGGGCTACGAGCAGTACTTC. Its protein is CAISESLGYEQYF.

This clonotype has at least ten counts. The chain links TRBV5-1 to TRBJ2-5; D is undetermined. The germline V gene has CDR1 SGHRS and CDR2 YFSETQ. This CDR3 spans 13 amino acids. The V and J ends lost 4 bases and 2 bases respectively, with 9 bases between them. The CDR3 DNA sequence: TGCGCCAGCAGCATCCGGGCACAAGAGACCCAGTACTTC. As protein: CASSIRAQETQYF.

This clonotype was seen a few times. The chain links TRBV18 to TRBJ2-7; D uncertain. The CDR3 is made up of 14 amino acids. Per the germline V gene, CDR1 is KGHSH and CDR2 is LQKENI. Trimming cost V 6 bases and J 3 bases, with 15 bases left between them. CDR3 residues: CASSPSQDHYEQYF. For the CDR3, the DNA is TGTGCCAGCTCGCCAAGTCAGGACCACTACGAGCAGTACTTC.

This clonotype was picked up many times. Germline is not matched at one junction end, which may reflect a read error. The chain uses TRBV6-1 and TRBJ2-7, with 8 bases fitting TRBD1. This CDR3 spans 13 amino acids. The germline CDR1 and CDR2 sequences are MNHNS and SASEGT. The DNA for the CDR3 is TGCGCCAGCAGCCCGGACAGGGCCTACGAGCAGTACTTC. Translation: CASSPDRAYEQYF.

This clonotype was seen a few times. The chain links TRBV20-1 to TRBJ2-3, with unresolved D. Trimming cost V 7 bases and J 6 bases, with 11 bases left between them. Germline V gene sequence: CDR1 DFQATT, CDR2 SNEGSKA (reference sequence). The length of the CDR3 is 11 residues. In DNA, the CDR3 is TGCAGTGGGCAGGCATGGGATACGCAGTATTTT. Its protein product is CSGQAWDTQYF.

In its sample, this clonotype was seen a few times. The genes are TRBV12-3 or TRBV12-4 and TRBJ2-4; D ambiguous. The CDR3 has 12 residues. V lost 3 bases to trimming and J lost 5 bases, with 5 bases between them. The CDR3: CASSFFENIQYF. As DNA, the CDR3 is TGTGCCAGCAGTTTTTTTGAAAACATTCAGTACTTC.

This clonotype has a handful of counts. This CDR3 reads CASSPQGGSYSYEQYF. CDR3 DNA sequence: TGTGCCAGCTCACCCCAGGGCGGGAGCTACTCCTACGAGCAGTACTTC. The genes are TRBV18 and TRBJ2-7; TRBD2 agrees at 7 bases. This CDR3 region has 16 residues. V lost 3 bases, J lost 0 bases, and 8 bases stayed unmatched. Germline CDR1 reads KGHSH; CDR2 reads LQKENI.

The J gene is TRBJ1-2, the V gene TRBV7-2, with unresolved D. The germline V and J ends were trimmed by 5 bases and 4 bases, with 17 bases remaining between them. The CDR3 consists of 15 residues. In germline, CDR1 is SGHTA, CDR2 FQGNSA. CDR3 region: CASSPSPGPGYGYTF. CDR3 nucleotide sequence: TGTGCCAGCAGCCCCTCCCCCGGTCCTGGCTATGGCTACACCTTC.

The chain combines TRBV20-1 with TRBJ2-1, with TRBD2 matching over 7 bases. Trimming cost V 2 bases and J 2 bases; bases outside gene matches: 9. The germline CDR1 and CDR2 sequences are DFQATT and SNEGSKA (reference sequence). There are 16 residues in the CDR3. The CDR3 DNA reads TGCAGTGCTAGATCGGCGTCGGCGGGAGCCTACAATGAGCAGTTCTTC. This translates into CSARSASAGAYNEQFF.

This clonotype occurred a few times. The CDR3 nucleotides are TGTGCCAGCAGCTCCTCGGGCCCCAATAATTCACCCCTCCACTTT. It yields the protein CASSSSGPNNSPLHF. V is TRBV7-9 and J is TRBJ1-6; D uncertain. The V gene lost 4 bases and the J gene lost 5 bases, with 12 bases spanning the gap. CDR1 SEHNR and CDR2 FQNEAQ come from the germline V gene (reference sequence). The CDR3 extends over 15 amino acids.

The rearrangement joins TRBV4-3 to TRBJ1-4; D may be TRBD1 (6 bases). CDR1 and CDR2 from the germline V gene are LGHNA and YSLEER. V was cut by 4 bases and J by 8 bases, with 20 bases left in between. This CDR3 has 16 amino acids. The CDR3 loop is CASSLVAGQLGEKLFF. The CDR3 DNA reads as TGCGCCAGCAGCCTTGTGGCCGGACAGCTGGGAGAAAAACTGTTTTTT.

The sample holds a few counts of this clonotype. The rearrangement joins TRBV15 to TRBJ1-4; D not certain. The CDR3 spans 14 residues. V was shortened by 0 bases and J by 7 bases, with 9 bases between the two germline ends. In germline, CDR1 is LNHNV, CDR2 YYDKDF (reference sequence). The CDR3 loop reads CATSRDLGVEKLFF. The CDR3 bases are TGTGCCACCAGCAGAGACCTAGGAGTTGAAAAACTGTTTTTT.

In DNA form, the CDR3 reads TGTGCCAGCAGCTTACCGGGGGGAGGGGGTGAGCAGTTCTTC. Translating it yields CASSLPGGGGEQFF. This chain joins TRBV6-5 and TRBJ2-1; D may be TRBD2 (7 bases). The CDR3 covers 14 residues. Germline V gives CDR1 MNHEY, CDR2 SVGAGI. V lost 6 bases to trimming and J lost 9 bases, with 18 bases between them.

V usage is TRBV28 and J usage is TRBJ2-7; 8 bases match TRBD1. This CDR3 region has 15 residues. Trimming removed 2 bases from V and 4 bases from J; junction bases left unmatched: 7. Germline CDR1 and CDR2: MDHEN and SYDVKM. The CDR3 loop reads CASSLPQGALYEQYF. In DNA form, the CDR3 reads TGTGCCAGCAGTTTACCGCAGGGGGCGTTGTACGAGCAGTACTTC.

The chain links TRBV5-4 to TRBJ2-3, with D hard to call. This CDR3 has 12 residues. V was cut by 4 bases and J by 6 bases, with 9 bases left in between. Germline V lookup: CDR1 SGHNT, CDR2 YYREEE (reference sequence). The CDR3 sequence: CASSTVGDTQYF. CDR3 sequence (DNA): TGTGCCAGCAGCACAGTCGGCGATACGCAGTATTTT. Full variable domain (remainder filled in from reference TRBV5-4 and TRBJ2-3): ETGVTQSPTHLIKTRGQQVTLRCSSQSGHNTVSWYQQALGQGPQFIFQYYREEENGRGNFPPRFSGLQFPNYSSELNVNALELDDSALYLCASSTVGDTQYFGPGTRLTVL.

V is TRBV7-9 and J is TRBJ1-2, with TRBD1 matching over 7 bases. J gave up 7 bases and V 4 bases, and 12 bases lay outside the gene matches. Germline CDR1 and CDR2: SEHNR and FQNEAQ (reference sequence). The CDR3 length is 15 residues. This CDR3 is CASSSAGQSIGGYTF. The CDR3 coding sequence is TGTGCCAGCAGCTCGGCGGGACAGAGTATTGGTGGCTACACCTTC.

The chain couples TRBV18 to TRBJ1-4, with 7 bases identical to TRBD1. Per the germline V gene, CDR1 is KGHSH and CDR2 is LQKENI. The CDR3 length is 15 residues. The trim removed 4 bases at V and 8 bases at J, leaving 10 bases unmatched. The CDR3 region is CASSRETGRTEKLFF. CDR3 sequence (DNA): TGTGCCAGCTCACGAGAGACAGGGAGGACGGAAAAACTGTTTTTT.

DNA for the CDR3: TGTGCCAGCAGCTCGACTAGCGGGAGGGCCCCGAGCTCCTACAATGAGCAGTTCTTC. Amino acids: CASSSTSGRAPSSYNEQFF. V is TRBV11-1 and J is TRBJ2-1, with TRBD2 matching over 14 bases. This CDR3 contains 19 residues. Germline V lookup: CDR1 SGHAT, CDR2 FQDESV (reference sequence). V was pared by 4 bases and J by 0 bases, with 8 bases of the junction left unmatched.

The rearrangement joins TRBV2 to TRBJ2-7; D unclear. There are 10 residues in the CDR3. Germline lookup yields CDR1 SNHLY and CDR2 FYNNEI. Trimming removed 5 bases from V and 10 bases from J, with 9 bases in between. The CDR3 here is CASSLWSQYF. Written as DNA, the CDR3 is TGTGCCAGCAGTTTGTGGAGCCAGTACTTC.